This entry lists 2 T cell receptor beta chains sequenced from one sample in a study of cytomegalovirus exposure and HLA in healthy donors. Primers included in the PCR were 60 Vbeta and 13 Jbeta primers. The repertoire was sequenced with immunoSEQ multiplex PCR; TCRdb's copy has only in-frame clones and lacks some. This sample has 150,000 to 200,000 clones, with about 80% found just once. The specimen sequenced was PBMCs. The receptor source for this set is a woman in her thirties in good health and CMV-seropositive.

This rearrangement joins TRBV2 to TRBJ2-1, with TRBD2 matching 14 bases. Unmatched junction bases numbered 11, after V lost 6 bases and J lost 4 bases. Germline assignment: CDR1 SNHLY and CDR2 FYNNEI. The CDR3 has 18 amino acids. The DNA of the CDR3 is TGTGCCAGCAGCCCCGGGACTAGCGGGAGTGGCTTGTACAATGAGCAGTTCTTC. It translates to CASSPGTSGSGLYNEQFF.

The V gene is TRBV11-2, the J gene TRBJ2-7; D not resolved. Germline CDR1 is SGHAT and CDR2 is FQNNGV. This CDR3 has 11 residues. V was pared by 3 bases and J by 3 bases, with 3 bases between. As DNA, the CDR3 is TGTGCCAGCAGCTTTTACTACGAGCAGTACTTC. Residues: CASSFYYEQYF.